The clone carrying this TCR beta chain was counted only a few times. Antigen specificity is unknown. This entry is derived from a study of beta chain features in type 1 diabetes. Study-level information: Patients shared similar age, gender and cell yields with healthy donors.

Since all of the isolated RNA was reverse transcribed, expressed TCRB transcripts were what got sequenced. Assay: immunoSEQ multiplex PCR; the TCRdb copy retains only in-frame clones and omits some. The repertoire includes about 240,000 clones, approximately 15% of them detected once, and 0.019% sits in the top ten. Trimming shortened V by 3 bases and J by 0 bases, and 9 bases separated the two germline ends. The CDR3 has 14 amino acids. From germline, CDR1 is GTSNPN and CDR2 SVGIG (reference sequence). Study-level findings and limits: The question of HLA type influencing TCRB rearrangement was one that remained unresolved here. Type 1 diabetes patients showed a moderate but significant shortening of TCRB CDR3s in all four CD4+ subsets.

Each sorted fraction was over 95% pure. This rearrangement joins TRBV30 to TRBJ1-3; D not resolved. This receptor was taken from a man aged 25-45 years with type 1 diabetes. The sample consisted of naive CD4+ T cells from blood. CDR3 DNA: TGTGCCTGGAGCGCCGGGAGCTCTGGAAACACCATATATTTT. It encodes CAWSAGSSGNTIYF.